These 32 T cell receptor beta chains share one sample of origin, sequenced in a study of CD8 T cells in Susac syndrome (dated 2019 in TCRdb). The receptor library was made with the immunoSEQ multiplex PCR assay. RNA was extracted using the RNeasy kit, and roughly 0.5 to 1 ug of the RNA was reverse transcribed with random hexamers. TCRdb handled the public reads itself, with Q25 trimming in fastp and clone calling in MiXCR, and kept productive beta chains. Duplicate CDR3 protein sequences are folded into a single record with the most common DNA and genes. The sample table shows 69,000 or so distinct CDR3 sequences, and approximately 96% are seen once. The ten biggest clones cover about 0.6% of the sample. The sample taken for sequencing was CD8+ T cells from PBMCs. These receptors all stem from a human donor with multiple sclerosis.

This chain joins TRBV7-9 and TRBJ2-1; possibly TRBD1 for D (7 bases). Germline-derived CDR1 and CDR2 are SEHNR and FQNEAQ (reference sequence). V was clipped by 7 bases and J by 8 bases, with 12 bases between them. CDR3 length equals 12 residues. The CDR3 nucleotides read TGTGCCAGCACCGGAGGGGGCGATGAGCAGTTCTTC. Its protein is CASTGGGDEQFF.

The V call is TRBV24-1, the J call TRBJ2-7; D not certain. The germline gives CDR1 KGHDR, CDR2 SFDVKD. Trimming pared 1 base from V and 5 bases from J, leaving 2 bases between. The CDR3 is 11 amino acids. The CDR3, as DNA: TGTGCCACCAGTGATTTTGACGAGCAGTACTTC. The encoded protein is CATSDFDEQYF.

The CDR3 DNA reads TGCGCCAGCAGTCCCCTCCCGGGACAGGGTGATGAAAAACTGTTTTTT. It yields the protein CASSPLPGQGDEKLFF. The V call is TRBV4-1, the J call TRBJ1-4; 9 bases agree with TRBD1. Germline lookup yields CDR1 MGHRA and CDR2 YSYEKL. V trimming: 6 bases; J trimming: 6 bases; junction bases outside the gene matches: 11. The CDR3 has 16 residues.

The chain is built from TRBV29-1 and TRBJ1-5, with D uncertain. There are 14 residues in the CDR3. From germline, CDR1 is SQVTM and CDR2 ANQGSEA. The V end was cut by 0 bases, the J end by 2 bases, with 8 bases between. DNA for the CDR3: TGCAGCGTTGAAGAGGATGGGGGCAATCAGCCCCAGCATTTT. Its translation: CSVEEDGGNQPQHF. The full variable domain, with the rest looked up from reference TRBV29-1 and TRBJ1-5, is SAVISQKPSRDICQRGTSLTIQCQVDSQVTMMFWYRQQPGQSLTLIATANQGSEATYESGFVIDKFPISRPNLTFSTLTVSNMSPEDSSIYLCSVEEDGGNQPQHFGDGTRLSIL.

V gene TRBV20-1 combines with J gene TRBJ2-7, with 14 bases lining up with TRBD2. CDR1 and CDR2 from the germline V gene are DFQATT and SNEGSKA (reference sequence). The CDR3 covers 16 residues. Unmatched junction bases numbered 5, after V lost 0 bases and J lost 4 bases. This CDR3 is CSAREGLAGEWYEQYF. The DNA of the CDR3 is TGCAGTGCTAGAGAGGGACTAGCGGGAGAGTGGTACGAGCAGTACTTC.

V and J are TRBV29-1 and TRBJ1-2; D is ambiguous. Germline lookup yields CDR1 SQVTM and CDR2 ANQGSEA. This CDR3 has 13 amino acids. V was clipped by 3 bases and J by 6 bases, with 14 bases between them. The chain's CDR3 is CSVDDSDGDGYTF. CDR3 nucleotides: TGCAGCGTTGACGACTCAGACGGGGATGGCTACACCTTC.

V is TRBV13 and J is TRBJ2-7; tentative D call: TRBD1 (6 bases). V lost 0 bases to trimming and J lost 0 bases, with 9 bases between them. Germline V gene sequence: CDR1 PRHDT, CDR2 FYEKMQ (reference sequence). The CDR3 is 15 amino acids. This CDR3 reads CASSLGRGSSYEQYF. The CDR3 nucleotides are TGTGCCAGCAGCTTAGGGAGGGGGAGCTCCTACGAGCAGTACTTC. The full variable domain, rest sourced from reference TRBV13 and TRBJ2-7, is AAGVIQSPRHLIKEKRETATLKCYPIPRHDTVYWYQQGPGQDPQFLISFYEKMQSDKGSIPDRFSAQQFSDYHSELNMSSLELGDSALYFCASSLGRGSSYEQYFGPGTRLTVT.

The J gene is TRBJ1-4, the V gene TRBV20-1; D is uncertain. CDR3 length equals 14 residues. V lost 5 bases and J 6 bases, leaving 16 bases between the germline ends. Germline CDR1 reads DFQATT; CDR2 reads SNEGSKA (reference sequence). The CDR3 sequence: CSARIKASYEKLFF. CDR3 DNA sequence: TGCAGTGCTCGGATTAAAGCAAGTTATGAAAAACTGTTTTTT.

The J gene is TRBJ2-7, the V gene TRBV5-1, with D tentatively TRBD2 (5 bases). Germline V CDR1 and CDR2: SGHRS, YFSETQ. The V end lost 3 bases, the J end lost 1 base, and 14 bases lay between the germline ends. CDR3 length: 15 residues. DNA for the CDR3: TGCGCCAGCAGCTCCTATATAGCGTCGTCCTACGAGCAGTACTTC. Translated, it gives CASSSYIASSYEQYF. The variable domain in full, with the rest retrieved from reference TRBV5-1 and TRBJ2-7, is KAGVTQTPRYLIKTRGQQVTLSCSPISGHRSVSWYQQTPGQGLQFLFEYFSETQRNKGNFPGRFSGRQFSNSRSEMNVSTLELGDSALYLCASSSYIASSYEQYFGPGTRLTVT.

The chain combines TRBV5-1 with TRBJ2-7, with 7 bases lining up with TRBD1. CDR1 and CDR2 (germline): SGHRS, YFSETQ. Trimming removed 4 bases from V and 5 bases from J; junction bases left unmatched: 15. This CDR3 has 16 amino acids. The CDR3 DNA reads TGCGCCAGCAGCCCACACACGACAGGGTTATTTGACGAGCAGTACTTC. As protein: CASSPHTTGLFDEQYF.

J is TRBJ2-3 and V is TRBV29-1, with 8 bases aligning to TRBD2. CDR3 length: 12 amino acids. Germline V gene lookup returns CDR1 SQVTM and CDR2 ANQGSEA. V trimming: 5 bases; J trimming: 5 bases; junction bases outside the gene matches: 3. CDR3 sequence (DNA): TGCAGCGTTACCAGCGGGAGAGATACGCAGTATTTT. Translated: CSVTSGRDTQYF.

The rearrangement links TRBV28 to TRBJ2-7; D unresolved. The CDR3 has 12 amino acids. Germline CDR1 reads MDHEN; CDR2 reads SYDVKM. V was trimmed by 6 bases and J by 3 bases, leaving 9 bases between them. CDR3 DNA sequence: TGTGCCAGCAGCCCGAGAAACTACGAGCAGTACTTC. Residues: CASSPRNYEQYF.

The genes are TRBV5-6 and TRBJ1-2; D is uncertain. CDR1 and CDR2 (germline): SGHDT, YYEEEE. V shed 4 bases and J shed 4 bases, with 11 bases lying between them. The CDR3 sequence is 13 residues long. The CDR3 DNA sequence: TGTGCCAGCAGCACCGGTCGGGGCTATGGCTACACCTTC. It translates to CASSTGRGYGYTF.

CDR3 loop: CATSKGSGANVLTF. Here the CDR3 DNA reads TGTGCCACCAGTAAGGGATCTGGGGCCAACGTCCTGACTTTC. The gene calls are TRBV24-1 and TRBJ2-6; D is ambiguous. The CDR3 runs 14 residues. In germline, CDR1 is KGHDR, CDR2 SFDVKD. The ends were cut back, 6 bases at V and 1 base at J, with 6 bases in the middle.

The genes are TRBV7-9 and TRBJ2-4; D call uncertain. Trimming took 4 bases from V and 8 from J, leaving 9 bases between them. Germline V gene sequence: CDR1 SEHNR, CDR2 FQNEAQ (reference sequence). This CDR3 is built from 12 residues. The CDR3 DNA is TGTGCCAGCAGCTACCAACGGGACATTCAGTACTTC. Translating gives CASSYQRDIQYF.

This chain links TRBV20-1 with TRBJ1-1; weak D call: TRBD1 (6 bases). The germline V gene encodes CDR1 DFQATT and CDR2 SNEGSKA (reference sequence). The CDR3 sequence is 15 residues long. Trimming removed 3 bases from V and 3 bases from J, with 17 bases in between. CDR3 region: CSARDPPRGHTEAFF. CDR3 DNA: TGCAGTGCTAGGGACCCGCCCCGGGGGCACACTGAAGCTTTCTTT.

The gene calls are TRBV20-1 and TRBJ2-5, with unresolved D. Trimming left V 3 bases short and J 2 bases short, with 13 bases between. The CDR3 totals 14 residues. Germline V gene lookup returns CDR1 DFQATT and CDR2 SNEGSKA (reference sequence). The CDR3 sequence: CSARLADEQETQYF. As DNA, the CDR3 is TGCAGTGCTAGGCTGGCAGACGAGCAAGAGACCCAGTACTTC.

V is TRBV4-1 and J is TRBJ1-6; no clear D gene. Trimming cost V 1 base and J 10 bases, with 8 bases left between them. From germline, CDR1 is MGHRA and CDR2 YSYEKL. The CDR3 contains 13 residues. CDR3 sequence (DNA): TGCGCCAGCAGCCAAGTCTTAGCCTCACCCCTCCACTTT. This gives the protein CASSQVLASPLHF.

This chain connects TRBV3-1 to TRBJ2-3; 7 positions match TRBD2. The J segment lost 0 bases and the V segment lost 1 base, leaving 7 bases of the junction unmatched. The CDR3 consists of 17 residues. CDR1 is LGHDT and CDR2 is YNNKEL in the germline V gene (reference sequence). The CDR3 sequence: CASSQVASGISTDTQYF. DNA of the CDR3: TGTGCCAGCAGCCAAGTCGCTAGCGGAATTAGCACAGATACGCAGTATTTT.

This chain links TRBV3-1 with TRBJ2-7; tentatively, D is TRBD1 (5 bases). Trimming pared 5 bases from V and 5 bases from J, leaving 16 bases between. Germline assignment: CDR1 LGHDT and CDR2 YNNKEL (reference sequence). The CDR3 is 14 residues long. CDR3 nucleotide sequence: TGTGCCAGCAGCTTTACTAACAGGATCCACGAGCAGTACTTC. It is translated as CASSFTNRIHEQYF.

The chain is built from TRBV12-5 and TRBJ1-2; D possibly corresponds to TRBD1 (5 bases). V lost 6 bases and J lost 6, with 8 bases in between. This CDR3 is built from 11 residues. Germline lookup yields CDR1 LGHNT and CDR2 FRNRAP. The CDR3 nucleotides are TGTGCTAGTGGCTCGGGGGATGGCTACACCTTC. The encoded protein is CASGSGDGYTF.

The V call is TRBV29-1, the J call TRBJ1-2, with TRBD1 as a possible D gene (5 bases). The CDR3 length is 14 residues. V was trimmed by 0 bases and J by 4 bases, leaving 12 bases between them. CDR1 is SQVTM, CDR2 ANQGSEA, per germline. The CDR3 is CSVEERGSLYGYTF. In nucleotides, the CDR3 is TGCAGCGTTGAAGAAAGGGGCAGCCTCTATGGCTACACCTTC.

The chain joins TRBV5-1 to TRBJ2-7; D gene uncertain. The germline gives CDR1 SGHRS, CDR2 YFSETQ. There are 15 residues in the CDR3. Trimming pared 5 bases from V and 4 bases from J, leaving 19 bases between. The chain's CDR3 is CASSGTNTLEYEQYF. The CDR3 region has the DNA TGCGCCAGCAGTGGTACGAACACCTTAGAATACGAGCAGTACTTC.

The rearrangement uses TRBV3-1 and TRBJ2-7, with 15 positions matching TRBD2. CDR1 and CDR2 from the germline V gene are LGHDT and YNNKEL (reference sequence). The CDR3 sequence is 17 residues long. Trimming removed 4 bases from V and 3 bases from J; junction bases left unmatched: 7. Written as DNA, the CDR3 is TGTGCCAGCAGCCCTGGACTAGCGGGAGGGGTAGACTACGAGCAGTACTTC. This encodes CASSPGLAGGVDYEQYF.

The CDR3 sequence: CASSRVGPFSSGANVLTF. The CDR3 DNA sequence: TGTGCCAGCAGCCGGGTCGGACCTTTCAGCTCTGGGGCCAACGTCCTGACTTTC. The chain is built from TRBV11-2 and TRBJ2-6, with D unresolved. CDR1 SGHAT and CDR2 FQNNGV come from the germline V gene. Trimming shortened V by 5 bases and J by 0 bases, and 17 bases separated the two germline ends. This CDR3 region has 18 residues. Drawing the rest from reference TRBV11-2 and TRBJ2-6, the complete variable domain is EAGVAQSPRYKIIEKRQSVAFWCNPISGHATLYWYQQILGQGPKLLIQFQNNGVVDDSQLPKDRFSAERLKGVDSTLKIQPAKLEDSAVYLCASSRVGPFSSGANVLTFGAGSRLTVL.

J is TRBJ2-3 and V is TRBV6-1; 10 positions agree with TRBD1. The junction had 12 bases not matched to a gene; V was cut back by 4 bases and J by 2 bases. Germline CDR1 is MNHNS and CDR2 is SASEGT. The CDR3 totals 18 residues. CDR3 in amino acids: CASSVVNPGQGYTDTQYF. Written as DNA, the CDR3 is TGTGCCAGCAGTGTCGTAAATCCGGGACAGGGGTACACAGATACGCAGTATTTT.

The table lists this clonotype with a count of one. The chain joins TRBV12-5 to TRBJ2-5, with D maybe TRBD1 (6 bases). The CDR3 covers 16 residues. Germline CDR1 reads LGHNT; CDR2 reads FRNRAP. Trimming shortened V by 5 bases and J by 5 bases, and 21 bases separated the two germline ends. The CDR3: CASGIRRTAAGETQYF. The CDR3 DNA reads TGTGCTAGTGGTATACGAAGGACAGCCGCCGGGGAGACCCAGTACTTC.

The V and J genes are TRBV6-5 and TRBJ1-1; 7 bases are a match to TRBD1. The V and J ends lost 6 bases and 0 bases, in that order; junction bases with no gene match: 7. This CDR3 contains 15 residues. Germline loops: CDR1 MNHEY, CDR2 SVGAGI. The CDR3 DNA follows: TGTGCCAGCAGGTACAGGGGCCTCATGAACACTGAAGCTTTCTTT. It codes for CASRYRGLMNTEAFF.

The CDR3 DNA reads TGCAGTGCTAGATTGATCCAAGATCGCATTGAAGCTTTCTTT. Protein sequence: CSARLIQDRIEAFF. The rearrangement links TRBV20-1 to TRBJ1-1; D not resolved. CDR1 and CDR2 (germline): DFQATT, SNEGSKA (reference sequence). This CDR3 region has 14 residues. The V end lost 2 bases, the J end lost 7 bases, and 17 bases lay between the germline ends.

The chain has TRBV5-4 and TRBJ2-3; either TRBD1 or TRBD2 may supply D (5 bases each). The CDR3 covers 14 residues. Trimming pared 5 bases from V and 1 base from J, leaving 11 bases between. In germline, CDR1 is SGHNT, CDR2 YYREEE (reference sequence). DNA of the CDR3: TGTGCCAGCAGACCCCGGGACGGCACAGATACGCAGTATTTT. Translated, it gives CASRPRDGTDTQYF.

Only one count was recorded for this clonotype. The chain couples TRBV25-1 to TRBJ2-7, with 14 bases matching TRBD2. V shed 3 bases, J shed 3 bases, and the junction held 13 bases outside the gene matches. CDR1 and CDR2 from the germline V gene are MGHDK and SYGVNS. The CDR3 totals 19 residues. CDR3 in amino acids: CASSEEQGTSGSIGYEQYF. In DNA form, the CDR3 reads TGTGCCAGCAGTGAGGAACAAGGGACTAGCGGGAGTATCGGCTACGAGCAGTACTTC.

This chain connects TRBV7-2 to TRBJ2-5, with 8 bases lining up with TRBD2. The CDR3 contains 17 residues. With 0 bases clipped from V and 2 bases from J, the junction kept 8 bases outside the gene matches. Germline CDR1 is SGHTA and CDR2 is FQGNSA. CDR3 nucleotide sequence: TGTGCCAGCAGCTTAGCGCGGGAAGCGGGGGATCAAGAGACCCAGTACTTC. This translates into CASSLAREAGDQETQYF.